This T cell receptor (beta chain) derives from a study of blood T cell repertoires in COVID-19. Repertoires were generated with immunoSEQ multiplex PCR, while TCRdb's copy carries only in-frame clones and drops some. The sample lists about 80,000 clones, over 70% seen once, with around 12% in the top ten. The CDR3 is made up of 13 amino acids. CDR1 and CDR2 from the germline V gene are SEHNR and FQNEAQ (reference sequence). Trimming cost V 7 bases and J 5 bases, with 14 bases left between them. This clone was seen more than once but under ten times. This receptor was taken from a woman between 40 and 55 years old with active or convalescent COVID-19. Source material: peripheral blood. The V gene is TRBV7-9, the J gene TRBJ1-1, with D tentatively TRBD1 (6 bases). The CDR3 DNA reads TGTGCCAGCATAGGGGGACGGGTGACTGAAGCTTTCTTT. Translated, it gives CASIGGRVTEAFF.